This T cell receptor (beta chain) emerged from a study of blood T cell repertoires in COVID-19. Study summary: Acute and convalescent COVID-19 samples came from the United States, Italy and Spain. PBMCs, B-cell-depleted T cells, or T cells provided the cDNA or gDNA that made up the material.

Germline assignment: CDR1 LNHDA and CDR2 SQIVND (reference sequence). This CDR3 has 15 residues. Trimming took off 7 bases at V and 0 bases at J, with 13 bases between the two ends. Profiled with immunoSEQ multiplex PCR; TCRdb holds only in-frame clones, not every one. The sample lists tens of thousands of clones, 80% occurring once. The specimen was peripheral blood. The chain links TRBV19 to TRBJ2-1; TRBD1 is a possible D gene (6 bases). The sequence was obtained from a man aged 55 to 70 with acute or convalescent COVID-19. The CDR3 protein is CASTRDTGSYNEQFF. The CDR3 region has the DNA TGTGCCAGTACCCGGGACACCGGCTCCTACAATGAGCAGTTCTTC.